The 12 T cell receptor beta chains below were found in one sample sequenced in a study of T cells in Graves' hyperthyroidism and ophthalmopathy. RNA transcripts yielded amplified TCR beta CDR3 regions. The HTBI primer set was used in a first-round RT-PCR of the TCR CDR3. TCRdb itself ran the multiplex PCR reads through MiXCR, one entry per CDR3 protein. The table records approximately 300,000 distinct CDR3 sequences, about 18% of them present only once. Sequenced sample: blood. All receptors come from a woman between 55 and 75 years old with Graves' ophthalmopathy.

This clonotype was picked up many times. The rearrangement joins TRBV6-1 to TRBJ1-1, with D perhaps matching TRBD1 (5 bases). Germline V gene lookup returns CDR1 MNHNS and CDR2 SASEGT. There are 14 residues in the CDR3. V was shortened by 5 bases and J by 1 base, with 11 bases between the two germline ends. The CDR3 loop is CASSFEGTNTEAFF. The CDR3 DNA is TGTGCCAGCAGTTTCGAGGGGACGAACACTGAAGCTTTCTTT.

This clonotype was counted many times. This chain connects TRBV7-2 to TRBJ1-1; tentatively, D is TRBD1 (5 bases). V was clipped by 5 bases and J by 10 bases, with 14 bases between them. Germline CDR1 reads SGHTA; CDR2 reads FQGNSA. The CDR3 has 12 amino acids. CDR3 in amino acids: CASSHPDKRAFF. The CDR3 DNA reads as TGTGCCAGCAGCCACCCGGACAAGAGAGCTTTCTTT.

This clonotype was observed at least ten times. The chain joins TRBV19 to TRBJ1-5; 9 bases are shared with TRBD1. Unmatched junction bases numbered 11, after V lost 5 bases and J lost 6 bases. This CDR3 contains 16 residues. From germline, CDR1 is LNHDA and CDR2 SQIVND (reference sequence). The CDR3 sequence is CASSGTRDRVGQPQHF. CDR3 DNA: TGTGCCAGTAGTGGGACCCGGGACAGGGTTGGTCAGCCCCAGCATTTT.

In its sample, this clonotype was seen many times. CDR3 sequence (DNA): TGTGCCAGCAGCCAAGAAATAGGGGGCGGCACTGAAGCTTTCTTT. It yields the protein CASSQEIGGGTEAFF. The V call is TRBV4-2, the J call TRBJ1-1; the match to TRBD1 covers 7 bases. Germline V gives CDR1 LGHNA, CDR2 YNFKEQ. V trimming: 0 bases; J trimming: 4 bases; junction bases outside the gene matches: 5. CDR3 length: 15 residues.

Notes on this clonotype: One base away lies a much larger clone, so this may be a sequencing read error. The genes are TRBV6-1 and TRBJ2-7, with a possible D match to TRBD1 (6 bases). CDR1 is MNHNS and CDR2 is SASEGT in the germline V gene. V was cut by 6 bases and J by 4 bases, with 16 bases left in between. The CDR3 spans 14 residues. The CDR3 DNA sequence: TGTGCCAGCAGGGACGGACAGCCTAATTACGAGCAGTACTTC. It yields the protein CASRDGQPNYEQYF.

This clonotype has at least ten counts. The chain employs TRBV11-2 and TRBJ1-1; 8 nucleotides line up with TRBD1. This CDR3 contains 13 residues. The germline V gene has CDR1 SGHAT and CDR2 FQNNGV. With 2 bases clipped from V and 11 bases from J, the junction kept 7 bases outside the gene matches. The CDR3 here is CASSLMTGEKAFF. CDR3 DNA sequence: TGTGCCAGCAGCTTAATGACAGGGGAGAAGGCTTTCTTT.

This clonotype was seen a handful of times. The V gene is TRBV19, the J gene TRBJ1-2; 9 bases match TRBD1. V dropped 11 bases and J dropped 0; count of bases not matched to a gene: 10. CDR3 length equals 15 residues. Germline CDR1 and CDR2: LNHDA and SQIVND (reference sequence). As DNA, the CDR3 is TGTGCCCTCCGAGCCGGGACAGGGACTAACTATGGCTACACCTTC. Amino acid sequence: CALRAGTGTNYGYTF.

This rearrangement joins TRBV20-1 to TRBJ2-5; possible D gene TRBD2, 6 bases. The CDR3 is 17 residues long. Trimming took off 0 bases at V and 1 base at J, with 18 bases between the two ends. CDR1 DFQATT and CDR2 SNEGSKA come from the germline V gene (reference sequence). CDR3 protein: CSARDLSQAGRQETQYF. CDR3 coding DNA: TGCAGTGCTAGAGACCTGTCCCAAGCGGGCCGCCAAGAGACCCAGTACTTC.

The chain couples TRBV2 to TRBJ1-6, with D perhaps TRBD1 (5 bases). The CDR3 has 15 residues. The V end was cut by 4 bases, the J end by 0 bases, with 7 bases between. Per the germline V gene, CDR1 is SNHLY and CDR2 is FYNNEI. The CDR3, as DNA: TGTGCCAGCAGTGGGGGGAGCTCCTATAATTCACCCCTCCACTTT. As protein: CASSGGSSYNSPLHF. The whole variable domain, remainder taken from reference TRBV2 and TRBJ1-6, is EPEVTQTPSHQVTQMGQEVILRCVPISNHLYFYWYRQILGQKVEFLVSFYNNEISEKSEIFDDQFSVERPDGSNFTLKIRSTKLEDSAMYFCASSGGSSYNSPLHFGNGTRLTVT.

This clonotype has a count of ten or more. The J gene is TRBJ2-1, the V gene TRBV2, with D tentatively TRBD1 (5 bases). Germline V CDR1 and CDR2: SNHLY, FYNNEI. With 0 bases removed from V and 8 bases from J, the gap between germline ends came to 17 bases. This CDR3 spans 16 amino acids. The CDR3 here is CASSEAAGFFLDEQFF. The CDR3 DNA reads TGTGCCAGCAGTGAAGCGGCAGGGTTTTTTCTTGATGAGCAGTTCTTC. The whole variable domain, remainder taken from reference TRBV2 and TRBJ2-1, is EPEVTQTPSHQVTQMGQEVILRCVPISNHLYFYWYRQILGQKVEFLVSFYNNEISEKSEIFDDQFSVERPDGSNFTLKIRSTKLEDSAMYFCASSEAAGFFLDEQFFGPGTRLTVL.

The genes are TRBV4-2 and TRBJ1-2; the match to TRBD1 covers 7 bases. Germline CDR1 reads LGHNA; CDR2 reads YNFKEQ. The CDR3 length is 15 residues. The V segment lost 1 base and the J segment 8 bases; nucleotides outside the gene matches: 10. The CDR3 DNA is TGTGCCAGCAGCCAAGCCATCCAGGGGGTTATGGGCTACACCTTC. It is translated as CASSQAIQGVMGYTF.

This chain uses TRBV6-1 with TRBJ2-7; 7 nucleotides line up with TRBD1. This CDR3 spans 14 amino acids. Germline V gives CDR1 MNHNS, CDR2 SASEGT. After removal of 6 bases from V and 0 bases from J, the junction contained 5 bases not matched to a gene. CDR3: CASSQYRGSYEQYF. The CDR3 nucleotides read TGTGCCAGCAGCCAATACAGGGGCTCCTACGAGCAGTACTTC.